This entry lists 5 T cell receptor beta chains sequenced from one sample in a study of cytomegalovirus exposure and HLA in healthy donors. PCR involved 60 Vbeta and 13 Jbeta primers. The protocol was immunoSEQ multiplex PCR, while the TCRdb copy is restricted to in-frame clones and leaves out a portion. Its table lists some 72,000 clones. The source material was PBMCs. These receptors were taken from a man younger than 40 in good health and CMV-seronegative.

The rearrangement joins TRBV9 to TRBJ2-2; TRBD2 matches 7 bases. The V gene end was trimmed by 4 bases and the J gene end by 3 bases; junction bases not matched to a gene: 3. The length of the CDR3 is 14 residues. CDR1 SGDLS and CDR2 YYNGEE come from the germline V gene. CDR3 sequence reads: CASSPLADTGELFF. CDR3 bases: TGTGCCAGCAGCCCCCTAGCGGACACCGGGGAGCTGTTTTTT.

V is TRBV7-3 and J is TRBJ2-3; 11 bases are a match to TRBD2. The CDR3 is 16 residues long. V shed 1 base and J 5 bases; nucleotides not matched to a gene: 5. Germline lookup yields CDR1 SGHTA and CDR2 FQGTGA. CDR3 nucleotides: TGTGCCAGCAGCTTAAGTGGGCTAGCGGGGGGAGATACGCAGTATTTT. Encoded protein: CASSLSGLAGGDTQYF.

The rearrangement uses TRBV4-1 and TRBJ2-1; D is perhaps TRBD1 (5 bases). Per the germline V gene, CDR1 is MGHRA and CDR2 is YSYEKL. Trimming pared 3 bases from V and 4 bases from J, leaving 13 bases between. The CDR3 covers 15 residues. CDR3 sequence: CASSQTTVNYNEQFF. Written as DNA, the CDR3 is TGCGCCAGCAGCCAGACGACAGTTAATTACAATGAGCAGTTCTTC.

CDR3 sequence (DNA): TGTGCCAGCAGCGTGAGTGGGTGGGGCGAAGAGACCCAGTACTTC. Its translation: CASSVSGWGEETQYF. The chain combines TRBV9 with TRBJ2-5; D may be TRBD1 (5 bases). V was trimmed by 2 bases and J by 3 bases, leaving 14 bases between them. Germline CDR1 SGDLS, CDR2 YYNGEE. The CDR3 covers 15 residues. The full variable domain, its missing parts supplied by reference TRBV9 and TRBJ2-5, is DSGVTQTPKHLITATGQRVTLRCSPRSGDLSVYWYQQSLDQGLQFLIQYYNGEERAKGNILERFSAQQFPDLHSELNLSSLELGDSALYFCASSVSGWGEETQYFGPGTRLLVL.

The CDR3 protein is CASSQDRVGTEAFF. The CDR3 DNA reads as TGTGCCAGCAGCCAGGACAGGGTCGGCACTGAAGCTTTCTTT. The chain links TRBV5-4 to TRBJ1-1, with 8 positions matching TRBD1. The CDR3 extends over 14 amino acids. Germline V gene lookup returns CDR1 SGHNT and CDR2 YYREEE (reference sequence). The ends lost 4 bases at V and 4 bases at J; junction bases unmatched: 6. The full variable domain, with the rest looked up from reference TRBV5-4 and TRBJ1-1, is ETGVTQSPTHLIKTRGQQVTLRCSSQSGHNTVSWYQQALGQGPQFIFQYYREEENGRGNFPPRFSGLQFPNYSSELNVNALELDDSALYLCASSQDRVGTEAFFGQGTRLTVV.